These 5 T cell receptor beta chains were sequenced from one sample in a study of blood T cell repertoires in COVID-19. The repertoire was sequenced with immunoSEQ multiplex PCR; TCRdb's copy has only in-frame clones and lacks some. The top ten hold over 1% of the sample, which has 300,000 or so clones, 85% to 90% seen once. Sequencing input: peripheral blood. Every receptor here comes from a man between 65 and 85 years old with acute or convalescent COVID-19.

The CDR3 DNA is TGTGCCAGCAGCTTAGCGGGACAGGAGAATGAAAAACTGTTTTTT. This codes for CASSLAGQENEKLFF. This rearrangement joins TRBV11-2 to TRBJ1-4; 8 bases fit TRBD1. Per the germline V gene, CDR1 is SGHAT and CDR2 is FQNNGV. This CDR3 comprises 15 residues. Losses at the gene ends were 1 base for V and 5 bases for J; bases not matched to a gene: 3. The variable domain in full, completed from reference TRBV11-2 and TRBJ1-4, reads EAGVAQSPRYKIIEKRQSVAFWCNPISGHATLYWYQQILGQGPKLLIQFQNNGVVDDSQLPKDRFSAERLKGVDSTLKIQPAKLEDSAVYLCASSLAGQENEKLFFGSGTQLSVL.

The J gene is TRBJ2-1, the V gene TRBV19, with 8 bases lining up with TRBD2. V lost 7 bases, J lost 1 base, and 6 bases stayed unmatched. This CDR3 spans 15 amino acids. Per germline, CDR1 LNHDA and CDR2 SQIVND (reference sequence). The CDR3 nucleotides are TGTGCCAGTACGCCGGGACTAGGATCCTACAATGAGCAGTTCTTC. Its protein is CASTPGLGSYNEQFF.

The V call is TRBV29-1, the J call TRBJ1-2; no reliable D call. The ends were cut back, 6 bases at V and 8 bases at J, with 19 bases in the middle. CDR3 length: 13 amino acids. CDR1 is SQVTM, CDR2 ANQGSEA, per germline. CDR3 nucleotide sequence: TGCAGCGTCCCACCGGAGGGAAACGGGGGCTACACCTTC. Translated: CSVPPEGNGGYTF.

The V gene is TRBV5-1, the J gene TRBJ2-7; possibly TRBD2 for D (7 bases). CDR3 length: 15 amino acids. V was cut by 5 bases and J by 1 base, with 16 bases left in between. Looked up from germline, CDR1 is SGHRS and CDR2 is YFSETQ. CDR3 loop: CASRLGAGVSYEQYF. CDR3 DNA: TGCGCCAGCAGACTGGGGGCGGGGGTATCCTACGAGCAGTACTTC.

V and J are TRBV19 and TRBJ1-1, with 10 nucleotides matching TRBD1. Germline V lookup: CDR1 LNHDA, CDR2 SQIVND (reference sequence). This CDR3 spans 16 amino acids. V lost 7 bases and J lost 5; bases outside the gene matches: 13. The CDR3 DNA reads as TGTGCCAGTACCCCCTACCGGTCGGGACAGGGGACTGAAGCTTTCTTT. Amino acids: CASTPYRSGQGTEAFF.